The present entry profiles one T cell receptor (beta chain) with its context. As processed by the authors: Estimation of nucleated cell counts was performed using reference gene primer amplification. TCRdb keeps only in-frame clones here, not all; method: immunoSEQ multiplex PCR. That table is the source of V, J and clone size, and D and trimming were worked out from the DNA. The sample records around 240,000 clones, approximately 85% being singletons. V shed 6 bases, J shed 6 bases, and the junction held 9 bases outside the gene matches. The CDR3 spans 15 residues. Per the germline V gene, CDR1 is SGHTA and CDR2 is FQGNSA. The sample originates from a study of blood T cell repertoires in COVID-19. Study-level information: Samples representing acute and convalescent COVID-19 were sourced from the United States, Italy and Spain. PBMCs, B-cell-depleted T cells, or T cells were the source of the cDNA or gDNA that made up the material.

The chain has TRBV7-2 and TRBJ2-2; TRBD1 agrees at 8 bases. This TCR came from a man aged 35-49 years with acute or convalescent COVID-19. The sequenced material came from peripheral blood. CDR3 in DNA: TGTGCCAGCAGAATAGACAGGGGAGAAGCCGGGGAGCTGTTTTTT. Translation: CASRIDRGEAGELFF.